This T cell receptor beta chain was obtained from a study of shared clonotypes between healthy human individuals. Broader study findings: The donor pool, a small one, limited the genetic and exposure-history diversity represented.

A CD45RA+ naive subset and a CD45RA-negative memory subset were split from CD4+ cells. Germline CDR1 and CDR2: MGHRA and YSYEKL. This CDR3 has 16 amino acids. V gave up 0 bases and J gave up 4 bases; unmatched junction bases: 8. The protocol was immunoSEQ multiplex PCR, while the TCRdb copy is restricted to in-frame clones and leaves out a portion. The sample carries approximately 530,000 clones, more than 95% recorded once. As regards this clone: Its antigen is undetermined.

The receptor's source is a woman between 25 and 40 years old in good health. The material sequenced was naive CD4+ T cells sorted from blood. The subset: CD45RA+ positively selected. The rearrangement links TRBV4-1 to TRBJ1-1, with 7 bases identical to TRBD1. The DNA for the CDR3 is TGCGCCAGCAGCCAAGATTACGACAGGGCTGGCACTGAAGCTTTCTTT. Translated, it gives CASSQDYDRAGTEAFF.